This T cell receptor (beta chain) was identified during a study of PD-L1 blockade in urothelial cancer. Whole-study context: Patients took up atezolizumab at some point between 2014 and 2015 at 1,200 mg intravenously every 3 weeks. The analyses of blood took place 3 weeks (second dose) and 6 weeks after treatment start. Enrolled patients had been treated previously with 0 to 3 chemotherapy regimens.

Notes on the study in general: Better survival was predicted when blood TCR clonality before treatment fell below the median.

CDR3 length equals 15 residues. V lost 4 bases and J lost 2; bases outside the gene matches: 8. The germline V gene has CDR1 MDHEN and CDR2 SYDVKM. About this clone: Its target is not known.

Produced via immunoSEQ multiplex PCR; TCRdb's table is partial and in-frame only. The sample holds roughly 39,000 clones, around 88% seen once. This chain joins TRBV28 and TRBJ2-7; TRBD1 matches at 7 bases. The receptor comes from a man in his 60s with urothelial cancer. Sequencing used PBMCs, obtained around atezolizumab (anti-PD-L1) treatment. CDR3 DNA: TGTGCCAGCAGTTCTCCGGGACAGACTACCTACGAGCAGTACTTC. It is translated as CASSSPGQTTYEQYF.